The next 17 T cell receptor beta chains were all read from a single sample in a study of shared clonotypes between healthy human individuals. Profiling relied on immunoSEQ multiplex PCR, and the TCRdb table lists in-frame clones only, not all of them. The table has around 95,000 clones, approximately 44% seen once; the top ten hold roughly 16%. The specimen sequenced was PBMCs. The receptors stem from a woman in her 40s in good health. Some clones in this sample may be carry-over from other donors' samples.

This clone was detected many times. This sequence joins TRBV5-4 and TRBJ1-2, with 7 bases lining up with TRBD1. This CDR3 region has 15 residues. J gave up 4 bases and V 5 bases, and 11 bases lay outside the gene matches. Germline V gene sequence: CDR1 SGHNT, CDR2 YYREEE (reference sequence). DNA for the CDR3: TGTGCCAGCAGGTACAAAACAGGGGTTTCCTATGGCTACACCTTC. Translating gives CASRYKTGVSYGYTF.

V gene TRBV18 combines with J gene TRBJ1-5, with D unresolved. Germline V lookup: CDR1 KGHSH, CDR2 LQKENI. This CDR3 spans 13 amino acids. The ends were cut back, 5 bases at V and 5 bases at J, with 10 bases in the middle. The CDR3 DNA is TGTGCCAGCTCAAATGGGGTGGATCAGCCCCAGCATTTT. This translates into CASSNGVDQPQHF.

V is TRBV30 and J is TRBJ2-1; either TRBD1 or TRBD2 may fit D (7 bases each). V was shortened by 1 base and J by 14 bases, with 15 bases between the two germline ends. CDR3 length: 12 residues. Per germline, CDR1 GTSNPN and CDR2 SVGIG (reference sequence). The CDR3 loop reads CAWSAGPGGEFF. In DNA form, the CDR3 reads TGTGCCTGGAGTGCCGGGCCAGGGGGGGAGTTCTTC.

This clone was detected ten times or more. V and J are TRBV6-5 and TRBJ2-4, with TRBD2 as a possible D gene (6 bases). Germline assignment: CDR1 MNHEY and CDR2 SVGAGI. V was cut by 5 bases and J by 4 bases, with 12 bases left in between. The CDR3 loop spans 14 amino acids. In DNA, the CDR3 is TGTGCCAGCAGTAAGGGACTGGGAAAAAACATTCAGTACTTC. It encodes CASSKGLGKNIQYF.

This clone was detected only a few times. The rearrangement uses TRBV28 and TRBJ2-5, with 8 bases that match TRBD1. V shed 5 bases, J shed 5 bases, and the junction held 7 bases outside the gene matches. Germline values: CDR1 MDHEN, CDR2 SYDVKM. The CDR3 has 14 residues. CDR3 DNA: TGTGCCAGCAGTCCAGGGGGCTTGCGGGAGACCCAGTACTTC. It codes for CASSPGGLRETQYF.

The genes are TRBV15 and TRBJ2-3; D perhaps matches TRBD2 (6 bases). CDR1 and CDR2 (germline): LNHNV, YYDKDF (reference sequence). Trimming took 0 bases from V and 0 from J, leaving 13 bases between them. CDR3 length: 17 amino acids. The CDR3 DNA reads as TGTGCCACCAGCAGAGATTACTCTAGCGCAAGCACAGATACGCAGTATTTT. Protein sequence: CATSRDYSSASTDTQYF.

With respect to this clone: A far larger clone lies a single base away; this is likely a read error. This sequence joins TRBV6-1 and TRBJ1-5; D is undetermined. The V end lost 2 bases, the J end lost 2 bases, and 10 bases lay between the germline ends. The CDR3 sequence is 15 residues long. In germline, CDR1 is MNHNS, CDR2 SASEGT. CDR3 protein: CASSECGEGNQPQHF. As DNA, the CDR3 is TGTGCCAGCAGTGAATGCGGAGAGGGCAATCAGCCCCAGCATTTT.

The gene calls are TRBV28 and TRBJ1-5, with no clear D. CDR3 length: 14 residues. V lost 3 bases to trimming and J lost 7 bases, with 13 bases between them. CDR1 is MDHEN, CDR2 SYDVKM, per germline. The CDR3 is CASSLAPGGQPQHF. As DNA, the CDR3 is TGTGCCAGCAGTTTGGCCCCTGGTGGGCAGCCCCAGCATTTT.

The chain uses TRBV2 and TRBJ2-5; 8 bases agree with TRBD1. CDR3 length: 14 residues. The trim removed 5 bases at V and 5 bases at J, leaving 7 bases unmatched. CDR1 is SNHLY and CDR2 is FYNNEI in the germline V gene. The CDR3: CASSPDRASETQYF. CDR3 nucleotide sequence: TGTGCCAGCAGTCCGGACAGGGCGTCCGAGACCCAGTACTTC.

CDR3: CASSPSAGAPYEQYF. The CDR3 DNA reads as TGTGCCAGCAGCCCCTCGGCGGGAGCCCCCTACGAGCAGTACTTC. This chain links TRBV9 with TRBJ2-5, with TRBD2 identical over 7 bases. TRBJ2-7 explains the end of the DNA better; the J call may be wrong. The CDR3 sequence is 15 residues long. The germline V gene encodes CDR1 SGDLS and CDR2 YYNGEE.

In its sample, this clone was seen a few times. The CDR3 sequence: CASRVSYEQYF. The CDR3 nucleotides read TGTGCCAGCAGGGTATCCTACGAGCAGTACTTC. This chain connects TRBV28 to TRBJ2-7; D is uncertain. Per germline, CDR1 MDHEN and CDR2 SYDVKM. The length of the CDR3 is 11 residues. The germline V and J ends were trimmed by 6 bases and 1 base, with 4 bases remaining between them.

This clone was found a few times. The CDR3 reads CASSLGQGKEKLFF. CDR3 DNA sequence: TGTGCCAGCAGCTTGGGACAGGGGAAGGAAAAACTGTTTTTT. This chain connects TRBV5-4 to TRBJ1-4, with 8 bases identical to TRBD1. The junction had 3 bases not matched to a gene; V was cut back by 0 bases and J by 8 bases. CDR1 and CDR2 (germline): SGHNT, YYREEE (reference sequence). The CDR3 is 14 residues long.

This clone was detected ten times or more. The CDR3 reads CASSLSGGSYEQYF. CDR3 nucleotide sequence: TGTGCCAGCTCACTTAGCGGGGGCTCCTACGAGCAGTACTTC. The chain employs TRBV18 and TRBJ2-7; TRBD2 agrees at 9 bases. The CDR3 extends over 14 amino acids. The trim removed 4 bases at V and 0 bases at J, leaving 1 base unmatched. Germline lookup yields CDR1 KGHSH and CDR2 LQKENI.

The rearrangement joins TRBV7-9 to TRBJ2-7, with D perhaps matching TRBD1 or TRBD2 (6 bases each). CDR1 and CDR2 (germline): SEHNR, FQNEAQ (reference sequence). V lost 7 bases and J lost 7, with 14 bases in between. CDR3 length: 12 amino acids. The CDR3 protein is CASKALGGEQYF. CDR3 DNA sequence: TGTGCCAGCAAAGCTTTAGGGGGGGAGCAGTACTTC.

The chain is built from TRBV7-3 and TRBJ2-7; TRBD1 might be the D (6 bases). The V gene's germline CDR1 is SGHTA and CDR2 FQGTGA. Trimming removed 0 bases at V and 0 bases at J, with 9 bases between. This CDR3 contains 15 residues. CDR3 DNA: TGTGCCAGCAGCTTAACGAGGGGGAGCTCCTACGAGCAGTACTTC. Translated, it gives CASSLTRGSSYEQYF.

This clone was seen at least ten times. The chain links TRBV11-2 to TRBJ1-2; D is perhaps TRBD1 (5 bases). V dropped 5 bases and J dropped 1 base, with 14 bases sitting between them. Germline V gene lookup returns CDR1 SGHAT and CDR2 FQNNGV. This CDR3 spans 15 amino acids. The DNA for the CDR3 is TGTGCCAGCAGCCGCGACAGACTAAGTAACTATGGCTACACCTTC. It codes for CASSRDRLSNYGYTF.

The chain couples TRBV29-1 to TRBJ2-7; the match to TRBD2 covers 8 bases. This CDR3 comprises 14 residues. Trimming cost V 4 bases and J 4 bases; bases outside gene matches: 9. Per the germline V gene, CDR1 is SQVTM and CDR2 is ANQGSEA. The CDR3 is CSVGSAGGSYEQYF. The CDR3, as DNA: TGCAGCGTTGGGTCGGCGGGAGGATCATACGAGCAGTACTTC.